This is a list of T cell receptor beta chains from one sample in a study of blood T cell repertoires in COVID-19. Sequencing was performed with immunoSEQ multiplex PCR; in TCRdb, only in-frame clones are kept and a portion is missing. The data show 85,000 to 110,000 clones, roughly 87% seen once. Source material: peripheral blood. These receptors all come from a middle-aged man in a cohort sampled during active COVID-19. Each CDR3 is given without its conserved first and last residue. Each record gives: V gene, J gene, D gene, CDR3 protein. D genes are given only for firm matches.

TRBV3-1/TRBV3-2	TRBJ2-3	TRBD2	ASSQGKAGGLRDTQY
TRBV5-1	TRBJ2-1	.	ASSVTRQGSYNEQF
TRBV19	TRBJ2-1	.	ASSIRDTEF
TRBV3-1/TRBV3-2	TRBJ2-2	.	ASSLRGTGELF
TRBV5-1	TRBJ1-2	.	ASSPRTPRPNYGYT
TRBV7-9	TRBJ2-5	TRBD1	ASSIGQEQETQY
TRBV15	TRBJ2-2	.	ATGADPTGELF
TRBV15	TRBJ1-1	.	ATSRNVRDTRNF
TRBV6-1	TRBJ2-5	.	ASSDTGTHQETQY
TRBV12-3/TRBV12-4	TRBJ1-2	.	ASRIQGDYGYT
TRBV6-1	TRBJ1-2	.	ASSEALAFNYGYT
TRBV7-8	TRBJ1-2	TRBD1	ASSSGQGQYYGYT
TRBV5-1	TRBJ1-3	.	ASRRGTGPLGSGNTIY
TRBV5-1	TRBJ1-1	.	ASSMTGTAEAF
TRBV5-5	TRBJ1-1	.	ASRRDTEAF
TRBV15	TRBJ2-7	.	ATSRDTGSYYEQY
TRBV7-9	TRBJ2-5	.	ASSLVVADEETQY
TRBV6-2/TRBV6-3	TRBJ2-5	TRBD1	ASSTIGTGEETQY
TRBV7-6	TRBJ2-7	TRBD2	ASSQAGGRAYEQY
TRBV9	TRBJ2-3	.	ASSVATGFTDTQY
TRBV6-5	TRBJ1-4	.	ASSYRGLVNEKLF
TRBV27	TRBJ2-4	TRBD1	ASSSRTGLAKNIQY
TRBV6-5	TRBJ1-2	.	ATTGGRRAGYT
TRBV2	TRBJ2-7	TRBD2	ASRAGGGGTRYEQY
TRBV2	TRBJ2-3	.	ASGPRLASDTQY
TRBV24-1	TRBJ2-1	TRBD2	ATSDTKRGASLNEQF
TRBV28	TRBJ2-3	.	AIHEGSTDTQY
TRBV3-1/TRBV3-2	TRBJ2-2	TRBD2	ASSPLRLAGQIDSNTGELF
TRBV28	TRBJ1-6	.	ASRELGGNNSPLH
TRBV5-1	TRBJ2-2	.	ASGKQGNTGELF
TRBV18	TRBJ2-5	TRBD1	ASSPPTGAKTQY
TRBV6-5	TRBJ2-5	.	ASRGTLYSSTQY
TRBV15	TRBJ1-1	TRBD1	ATSVVQGGTEAF
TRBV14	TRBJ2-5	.	ASSQERGIQGETQY
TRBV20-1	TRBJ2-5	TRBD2	SASKRGGQETQY
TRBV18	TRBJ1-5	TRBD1	ASSQAQGALGNQPQH
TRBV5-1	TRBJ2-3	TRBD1	ASSRTGASTDTQY
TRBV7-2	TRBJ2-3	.	ASSPTRGTDTQY
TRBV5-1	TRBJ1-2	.	ASSPDSNYGYT
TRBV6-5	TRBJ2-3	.	ASKYSSSTDTQY
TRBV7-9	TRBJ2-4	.	ASSFTGSGKNIQY
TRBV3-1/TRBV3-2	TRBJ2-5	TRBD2	ASSPGLAEETQY
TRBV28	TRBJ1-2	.	ASSQTGVYGYT
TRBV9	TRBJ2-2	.	ASSLTPLRSGTGELF
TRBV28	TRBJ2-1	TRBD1	ASGGQGIFDEQF
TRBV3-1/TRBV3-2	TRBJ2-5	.	ASSQAQGILRRETQY
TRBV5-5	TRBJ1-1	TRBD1	ASSFGQVNTEAF
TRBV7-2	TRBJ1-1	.	ASSYLGLANTEAF
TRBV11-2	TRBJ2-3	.	ASSLDRGDTQY
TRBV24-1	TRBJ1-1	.	ATSDATGNTEAF
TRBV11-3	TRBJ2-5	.	ASSSWRTEETQY
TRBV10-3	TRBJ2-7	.	AISDMVQGSYEQY
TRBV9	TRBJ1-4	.	ASSVGGGNEKLF